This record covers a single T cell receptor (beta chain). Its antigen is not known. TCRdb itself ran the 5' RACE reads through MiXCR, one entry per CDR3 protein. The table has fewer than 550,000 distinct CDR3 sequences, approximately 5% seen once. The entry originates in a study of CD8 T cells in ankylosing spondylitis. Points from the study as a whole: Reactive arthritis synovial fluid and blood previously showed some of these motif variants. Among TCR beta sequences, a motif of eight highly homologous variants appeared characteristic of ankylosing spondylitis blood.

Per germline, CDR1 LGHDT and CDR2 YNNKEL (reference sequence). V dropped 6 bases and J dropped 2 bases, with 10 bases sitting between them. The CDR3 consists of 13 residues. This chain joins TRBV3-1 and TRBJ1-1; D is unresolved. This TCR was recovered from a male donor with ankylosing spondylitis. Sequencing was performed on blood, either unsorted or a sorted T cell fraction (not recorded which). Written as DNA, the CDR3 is TGTGCCAGCAGGGGAACCACTAACACTGAAGCTTTCTTT. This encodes CASRGTTNTEAFF.